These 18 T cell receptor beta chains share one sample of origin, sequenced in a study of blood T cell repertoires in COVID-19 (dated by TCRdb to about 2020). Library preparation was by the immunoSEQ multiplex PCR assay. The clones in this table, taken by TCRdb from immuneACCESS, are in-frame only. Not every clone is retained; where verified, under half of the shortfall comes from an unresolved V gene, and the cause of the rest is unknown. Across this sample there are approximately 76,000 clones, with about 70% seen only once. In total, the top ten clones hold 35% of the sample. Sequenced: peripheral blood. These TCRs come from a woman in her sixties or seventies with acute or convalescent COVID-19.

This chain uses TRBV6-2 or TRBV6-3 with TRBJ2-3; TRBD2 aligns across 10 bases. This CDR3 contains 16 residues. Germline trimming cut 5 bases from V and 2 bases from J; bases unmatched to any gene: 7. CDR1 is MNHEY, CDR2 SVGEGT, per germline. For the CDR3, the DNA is TGTGCCAGCAGTACTAGGACTAGCGGAGCCACAGATACGCAGTATTTT. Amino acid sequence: CASSTRTSGATDTQYF.

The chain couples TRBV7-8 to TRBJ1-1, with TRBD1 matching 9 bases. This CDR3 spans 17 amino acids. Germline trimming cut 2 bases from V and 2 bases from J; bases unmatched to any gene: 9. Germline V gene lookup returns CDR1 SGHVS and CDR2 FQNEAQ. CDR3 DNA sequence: TGTGCCAGCAGCTTAACCACCGGGACAGGGATCAACACTGAAGCTTTCTTT. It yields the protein CASSLTTGTGINTEAFF. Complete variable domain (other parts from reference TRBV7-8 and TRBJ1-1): GAGVSQSPRYKVAKRGQDVALRCDPISGHVSLFWYQQALGQGPEFLTYFQNEAQLDKSGLPSDRFFAERPEGSVSTLKIQRTQQEDSAVYLCASSLTTGTGINTEAFFGQGTRLTVV.

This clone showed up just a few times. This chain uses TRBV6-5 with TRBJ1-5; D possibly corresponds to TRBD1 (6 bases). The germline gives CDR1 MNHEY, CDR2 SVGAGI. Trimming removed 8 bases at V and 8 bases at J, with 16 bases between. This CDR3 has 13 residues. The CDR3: CASGAGDEKPQHF. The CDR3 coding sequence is TGTGCCAGCGGGGCAGGGGACGAGAAGCCCCAGCATTTT.

The CDR3 region has the DNA TGTGCCAGCGGAAGGTCCTTGGGGGCTGACCCTTCGAACACCGGGGAGCTGTTTTTT. Protein product: CASGRSLGADPSNTGELFF. This chain joins TRBV2 and TRBJ2-2; D perhaps matches TRBD1 (6 bases). CDR1 and CDR2 (germline): SNHLY, FYNNEI. The CDR3 sequence is 19 residues long. V was cut by 8 bases and J by 0 bases, with 25 bases left in between.

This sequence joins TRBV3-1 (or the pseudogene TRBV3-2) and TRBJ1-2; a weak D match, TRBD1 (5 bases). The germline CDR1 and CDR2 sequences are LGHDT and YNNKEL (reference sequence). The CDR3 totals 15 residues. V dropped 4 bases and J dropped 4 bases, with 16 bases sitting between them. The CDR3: CASSLGTWRGYGYTF. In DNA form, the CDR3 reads TGTGCCAGCAGCCTGGGGACCTGGAGGGGCTATGGCTACACCTTC.

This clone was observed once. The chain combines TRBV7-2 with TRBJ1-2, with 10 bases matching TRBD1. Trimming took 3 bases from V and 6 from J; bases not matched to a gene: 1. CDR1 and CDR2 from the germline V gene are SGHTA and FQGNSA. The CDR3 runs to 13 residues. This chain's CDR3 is CASSFGTGDGYTF. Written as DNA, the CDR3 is TGTGCCAGCAGCTTCGGGACAGGGGATGGCTACACCTTC.

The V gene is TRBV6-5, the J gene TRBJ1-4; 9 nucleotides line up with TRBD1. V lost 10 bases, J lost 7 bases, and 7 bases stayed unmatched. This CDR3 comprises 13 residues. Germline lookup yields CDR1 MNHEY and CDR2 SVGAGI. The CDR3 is CATNRGLGEKLFF. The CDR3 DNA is TGTGCCACCAACAGGGGGCTTGGTGAAAAACTGTTTTTT.

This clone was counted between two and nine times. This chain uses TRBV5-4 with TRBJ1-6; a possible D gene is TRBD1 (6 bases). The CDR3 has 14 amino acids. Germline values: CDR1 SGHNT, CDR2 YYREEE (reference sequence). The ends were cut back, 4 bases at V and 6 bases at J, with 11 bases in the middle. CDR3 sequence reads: CASSLTRGNSPLHF. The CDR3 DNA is TGTGCCAGCAGCCTCACCAGGGGTAATTCACCCCTCCACTTT.

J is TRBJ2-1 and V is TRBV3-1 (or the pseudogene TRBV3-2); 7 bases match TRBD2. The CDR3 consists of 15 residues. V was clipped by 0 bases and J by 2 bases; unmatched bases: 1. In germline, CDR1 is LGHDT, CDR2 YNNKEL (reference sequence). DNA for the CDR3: TGTGCCAGCAGCCAAGACGCGGGAGCCTACAATGAGCAGTTCTTC. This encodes CASSQDAGAYNEQFF.

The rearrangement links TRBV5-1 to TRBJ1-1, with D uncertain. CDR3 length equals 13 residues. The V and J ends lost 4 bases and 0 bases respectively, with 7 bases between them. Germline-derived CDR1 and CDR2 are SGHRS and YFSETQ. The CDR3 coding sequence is TGCGCCAGCAGCCCACTCATGAACACTGAAGCTTTCTTT. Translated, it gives CASSPLMNTEAFF.

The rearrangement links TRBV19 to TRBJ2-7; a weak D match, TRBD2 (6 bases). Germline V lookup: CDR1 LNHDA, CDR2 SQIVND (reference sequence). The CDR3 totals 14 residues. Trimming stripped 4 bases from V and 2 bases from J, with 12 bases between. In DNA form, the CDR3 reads TGTGCCAGTAGTACGAAAGCGGGTCCCTACGAGCAGTACTTC. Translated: CASSTKAGPYEQYF. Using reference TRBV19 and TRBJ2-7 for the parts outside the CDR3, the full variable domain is DGGITQSPKYLFRKEGQNVTLSCEQNLNHDAMYWYRQDPGQGLRLIYYSQIVNDFQKGDIAEGYSVSREKKESFPLTVTSAQKNPTAFYLCASSTKAGPYEQYFGPGTRLTVT.

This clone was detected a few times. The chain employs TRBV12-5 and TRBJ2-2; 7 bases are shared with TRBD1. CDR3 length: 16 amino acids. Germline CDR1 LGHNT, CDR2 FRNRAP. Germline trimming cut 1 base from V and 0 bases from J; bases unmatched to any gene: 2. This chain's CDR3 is CASGLGGTANTGELFF. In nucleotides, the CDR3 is TGTGCTAGTGGTTTGGGAGGGACAGCGAACACCGGGGAGCTGTTTTTT.

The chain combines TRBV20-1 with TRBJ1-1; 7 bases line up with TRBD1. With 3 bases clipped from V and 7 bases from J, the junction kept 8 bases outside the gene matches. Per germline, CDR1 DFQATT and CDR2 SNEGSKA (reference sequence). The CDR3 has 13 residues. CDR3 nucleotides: TGCAGTGCTAGTTCGACAGGGAAAATTGAAGCTTTCTTT. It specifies CSASSTGKIEAFF.

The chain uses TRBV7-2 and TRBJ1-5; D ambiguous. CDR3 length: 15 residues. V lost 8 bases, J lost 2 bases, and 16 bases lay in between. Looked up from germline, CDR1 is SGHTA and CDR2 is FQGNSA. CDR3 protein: CASSNDVGGNQPQHF. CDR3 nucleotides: TGTGCCAGCTCGAACGACGTCGGGGGCAATCAGCCCCAGCATTTT.

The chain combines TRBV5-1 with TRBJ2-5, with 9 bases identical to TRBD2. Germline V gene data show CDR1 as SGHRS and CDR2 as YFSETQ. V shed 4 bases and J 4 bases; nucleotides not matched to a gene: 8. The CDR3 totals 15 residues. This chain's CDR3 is CASSGSGSTRETQYF. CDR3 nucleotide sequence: TGCGCCAGCAGCGGTAGCGGGAGTACGCGAGAGACCCAGTACTTC.

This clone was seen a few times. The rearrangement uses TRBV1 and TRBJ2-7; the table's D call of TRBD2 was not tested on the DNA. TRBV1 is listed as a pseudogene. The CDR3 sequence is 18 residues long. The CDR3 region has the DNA TGCACCAGCAGCCAGACTTCAACCGGGAGCTCTGGAATCTACGAGCAGTACTTC. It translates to CTSSQTSTGSSGIYEQYF.

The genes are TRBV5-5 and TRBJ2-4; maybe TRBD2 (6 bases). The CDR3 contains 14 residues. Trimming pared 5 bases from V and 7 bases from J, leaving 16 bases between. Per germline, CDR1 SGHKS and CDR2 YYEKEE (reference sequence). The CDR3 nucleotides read TGTGCCAGCAGTCGCGGGTCGGCGGGGAACATTCAGTACTTC. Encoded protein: CASSRGSAGNIQYF.

CDR3 sequence reads: CASSRDRELFF. Written as DNA, the CDR3 is TGTGCCAGCAGCCGAGACAGGGAACTGTTTTTT. The rearrangement joins TRBV7-9 to TRBJ1-4, with 7 bases that match TRBD1. This CDR3 has 11 residues. Unmatched junction bases numbered 3, after V lost 5 bases and J lost 12 bases. CDR1 is SEHNR and CDR2 is FQNEAQ in the germline V gene (reference sequence).